This T cell receptor (beta chain) appears in the sequencing data of a study of blood T cell repertoires in COVID-19. Turning to the study itself: Some COVID-19 samples were acute and others convalescent; all came from the United States, Italy and Spain. The cDNA or gDNA used as material had been derived from T cells, B-cell-depleted T cells, or PBMCs.

V was trimmed by 0 bases and J by 3 bases, leaving 6 bases between them. The CDR3 length is 13 residues. Germline V gives CDR1 SGDLS, CDR2 YYNGEE. Original processing methods: Researchers report that nucleated cell counts were estimated from reference gene primer amplification. The protocol was immunoSEQ multiplex PCR, while the TCRdb copy is restricted to in-frame clones and leaves out a portion. The D gene and trimming were derived from the DNA, and the V and J assignments and clone size from that table. Here the sample spans about 110,000 clones, around 83% being singletons. J is TRBJ1-1 and V is TRBV9; unclear D gene. This TCR came from a man between 65 and 85 years old with acute or convalescent COVID-19. Material for sequencing was peripheral blood. The CDR3 protein is CASSVASDTEAFF. The CDR3 nucleotides are TGTGCCAGCAGCGTAGCATCAGACACTGAAGCTTTCTTT.